This TCR beta chain was captured in a study of cytomegalovirus exposure and HLA in healthy donors. Study findings and constraints: According to a later analysis, TCR clusters from the first cohort tended to co-occur in the 120 or so validation repertoires. Through in vitro validation, a few CMV-associated chains were shown to be specific for CMV antigens.

As concerns this clone: Its antigen is unidentified.

The repertoire was sequenced with immunoSEQ multiplex PCR; TCRdb's copy has only in-frame clones and lacks some. The sample lists 150,000 or so clones, about 86% occurring once. The CDR3 consists of 19 residues. Germline CDR1 MNHEY, CDR2 SMNVEV (reference sequence). V was pared by 8 bases and J by 4 bases, with 32 bases between. This sequence originates from a human donor in good health. Sequencing was carried out using PBMCs. The chain carries TRBV27 and TRBJ1-2; a weak D match, TRBD1 (6 bases). The CDR3 region is CASGKRMTGNAGTSYGYTF. CDR3 coding DNA: TGTGCCAGCGGGAAGCGAATGACAGGAAATGCGGGTACTAGCTATGGCTACACCTTC.